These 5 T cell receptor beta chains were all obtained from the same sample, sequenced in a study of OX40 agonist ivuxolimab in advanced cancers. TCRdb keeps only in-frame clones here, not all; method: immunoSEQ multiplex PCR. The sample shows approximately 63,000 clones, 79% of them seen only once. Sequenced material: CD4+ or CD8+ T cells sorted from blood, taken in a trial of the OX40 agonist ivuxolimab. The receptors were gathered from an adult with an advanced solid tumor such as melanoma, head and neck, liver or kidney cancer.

The CDR3 sequence is CASSQAGARGELFF. CDR3 DNA sequence: TGTGCCAGCAGCCAAGCAGGGGCCCGCGGGGAGCTGTTTTTT. The chain is built from TRBV7-9 and TRBJ2-2, with D possibly TRBD1 on 6 matching bases. Trimming pared 5 bases from V and 7 bases from J, leaving 14 bases between. Germline lookup yields CDR1 SEHNR and CDR2 FQNEAQ (reference sequence). This CDR3 region has 14 residues. The full variable domain, rest sourced from reference TRBV7-9 and TRBJ2-2, is DTGVSQNPRHKITKRGQNVTFRCDPISEHNRLYWYRQTLGQGPEFLTYFQNEAQLEKSRLLSDRFSAERPKGSFSTLEIQRTEQGDSAMYLCASSQAGARGELFFGEGSRLTVL.

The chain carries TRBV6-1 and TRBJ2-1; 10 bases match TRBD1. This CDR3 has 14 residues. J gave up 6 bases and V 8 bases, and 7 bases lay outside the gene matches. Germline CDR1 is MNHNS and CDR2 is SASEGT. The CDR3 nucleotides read TGTGCCAGCGAGCCGGGACAGGGGCTCAATGAGCAGTTCTTC. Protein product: CASEPGQGLNEQFF.

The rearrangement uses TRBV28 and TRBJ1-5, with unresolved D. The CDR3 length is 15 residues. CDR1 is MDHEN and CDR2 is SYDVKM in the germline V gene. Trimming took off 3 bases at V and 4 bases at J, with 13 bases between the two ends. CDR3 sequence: CASSLGGSINQPQHF. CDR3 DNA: TGTGCCAGCAGTTTGGGTGGCAGCATTAATCAGCCCCAGCATTTT.

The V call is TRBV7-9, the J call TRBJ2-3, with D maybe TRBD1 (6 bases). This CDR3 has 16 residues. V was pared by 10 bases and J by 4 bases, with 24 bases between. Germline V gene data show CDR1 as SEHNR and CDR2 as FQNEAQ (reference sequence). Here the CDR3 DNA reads TGTGCCACCCAGCTTGGGGGCACGGTCCTCCCAGATACGCAGTATTTT. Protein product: CATQLGGTVLPDTQYF.

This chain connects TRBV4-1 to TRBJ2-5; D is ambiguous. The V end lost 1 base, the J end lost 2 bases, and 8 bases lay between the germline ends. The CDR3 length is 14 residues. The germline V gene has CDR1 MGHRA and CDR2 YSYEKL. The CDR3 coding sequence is TGCGCCAGCAGCCAAGTTGGCAGGCAAGAGACCCAGTACTTC. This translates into CASSQVGRQETQYF.